Listed below are T cell receptor beta chains from one sample, sequenced in a study of shared clonotypes between healthy human individuals. Clones were read by immunoSEQ multiplex PCR, and TCRdb kept only the in-frame ones, dropping some. The data contain some 1.4 million clones, roughly 96% of them singletons. Sequences were obtained from naive CD4+ T cells sorted from blood. These receptors all stem from a man aged 25 to 40 in good health. Each CDR3 is given with its conserved first and last residue. The D gene is left open where the match is weak. A clone size is listed for some rows: how often the clone was seen (once, few, many), or a class if it is expanded.

length: 17; V: TRBV7-2; size: .; J: TRBJ2-6; D: .; CDR3: CASSLVGRPSGANVLTF; DNA: TGTGCCAGCAGCTTAGTTGGACGTCCCTCTGGGGCCAACGTCCTGACTTTC
length: 13; V: TRBV30; size: .; J: TRBJ1-1; D: .; CDR3: CAWSTPGGTEAFF; DNA: TGTGCCTGGAGTACCCCAGGAGGGACTGAAGCTTTCTTT
length: 13; V: TRBV14; size: .; J: TRBJ2-5; D: .; CDR3: CASSQEVVETQYF; DNA: TGTGCCAGCAGCCAAGAGGTGGTAGAGACCCAGTACTTC
length: 11; V: TRBV28; size: .; J: TRBJ1-2; D: .; CDR3: CASTTPSGYTF; DNA: TGTGCCAGCACCACTCCGAGCGGCTACACCTTC
length: 14; V: TRBV4-2; size: .; J: TRBJ2-7; D: .; CDR3: CASSQEPRGSEQYF; DNA: TGTGCCAGCAGCCAGGAGCCACGGGGCAGCGAGCAGTACTTC
length: 16; V: TRBV7-2; size: .; J: TRBJ1-2; D: .; CDR3: CASSLALPGRNYGYTF; DNA: TGTGCCAGCAGCTTAGCGTTGCCCGGACGGAACTATGGCTACACCTTC
length: 16; V: TRBV5-1; size: .; J: TRBJ2-3; D: .; CDR3: CASSLDPPSGTDTQYF; DNA: TGCGCCAGCAGCCTGGACCCCCCTTCGGGCACAGATACGCAGTATTTT
length: 15; V: TRBV5-1; size: once; J: TRBJ2-7; D: TRBD2; CDR3: CASSLGSGRVYEQYF; DNA: TGCGCCAGCAGCTTGGGTAGCGGGAGAGTCTACGAGCAGTACTTC
length: 14; V: TRBV4-3; size: .; J: TRBJ1-4; D: .; CDR3: CASSQSSVGEKLFF; DNA: TGCGCCAGCAGCCAGAGCAGCGTTGGAGAAAAACTGTTTTTT
length: 15; V: TRBV27; size: .; J: TRBJ2-1; D: .; CDR3: CASSLSPITGSEQFF; DNA: TGTGCCAGCAGTTTATCGCCGATAACAGGGAGTGAGCAGTTCTTC
length: 14; V: TRBV28; size: .; J: TRBJ1-2; D: .; CDR3: CASRLGTPPYGYTF; DNA: TGTGCCAGCAGACTCGGGACACCCCCCTATGGCTACACCTTC
length: 16; V: TRBV5-1; size: .; J: TRBJ2-5; D: TRBD1; CDR3: CASSFPGTGPSETQYF; DNA: TGCGCCAGCAGCTTCCCCGGGACAGGACCCTCGGAGACCCAGTACTTC
length: 12; V: TRBV5-4; size: .; J: TRBJ1-1; D: .; CDR3: CASSLRNTEAFF; DNA: TGTGCCAGCAGCTTGAGGAACACTGAAGCTTTCTTT
length: 14; V: TRBV7-8; size: once; J: TRBJ1-1; D: TRBD1; CDR3: CASSLDRVSTEAFF; DNA: TGTGCCAGCAGCTTGGACAGGGTAAGCACTGAAGCTTTCTTT
length: 16; V: TRBV7-9; size: .; J: TRBJ2-2; D: TRBD2; CDR3: CASSLREGRVTGELFF; DNA: TGTGCCAGCAGCTTGCGGGAGGGCCGCGTCACCGGGGAGCTGTTTTTT
length: 18; V: TRBV5-8; size: once; J: TRBJ2-7; D: .; CDR3: CASSLAAPQGGTFYEQYF; DNA: TGTGCCAGCAGCTTGGCCGCGCCGCAGGGGGGGACCTTCTACGAGCAGTACTTC
length: 18; V: TRBV4-2; size: once; J: TRBJ2-5; D: TRBD2; CDR3: CASSQGLAGGPYQETQYF; DNA: TGTGCCAGCAGCCAAGGACTAGCGGGAGGACCCTACCAAGAGACCCAGTACTTC
length: 16; V: TRBV15; size: .; J: TRBJ1-2; D: .; CDR3: CATSSTPDGQIGGYTF; DNA: TGTGCCACCAGCTCCACACCCGACGGACAGATTGGGGGCTACACCTTC
length: 16; V: TRBV19; size: .; J: TRBJ2-3; D: TRBD2; CDR3: CASSRVTGRFTDTQYF; DNA: TGTGCCAGTAGTAGGGTTACCGGGAGGTTCACAGATACGCAGTATTTT
length: 17; V: TRBV4-2; size: .; J: TRBJ2-1; D: TRBD2; CDR3: CASSPHLAGTSYNEQFF; DNA: TGTGCCAGCAGCCCGCACCTAGCGGGAACATCCTACAATGAGCAGTTCTTC
length: 13; V: TRBV9; size: .; J: TRBJ1-2; D: TRBD1; CDR3: CASGDRGGYGYTF; DNA: TGTGCCAGCGGGGACAGGGGTGGATATGGCTACACCTTC
length: 16; V: TRBV21-1; size: .; J: TRBJ2-5; D: .; CDR3: CASSTRRPGDRETQYF; DNA: TGTGCCAGCAGCACCCGTAGGCCGGGGGATAGAGAGACCCAGTACTTC
length: 13; V: TRBV29-1; size: .; J: TRBJ1-1; D: TRBD1; CDR3: CSVNTGADTEAFF; DNA: TGCAGCGTTAATACAGGGGCGGACACTGAAGCTTTCTTT
length: 14; V: TRBV15; size: .; J: TRBJ2-1; D: .; CDR3: CATRSLGEGNEQFF; DNA: TGTGCCACCAGGAGCCTGGGCGAGGGCAATGAGCAGTTCTTC
length: 14; V: TRBV7-9; size: once; J: TRBJ2-7; D: .; CDR3: CASSFDQAVYEQYF; DNA: TGTGCCAGCAGCTTCGACCAGGCCGTTTACGAGCAGTACTTC
length: 14; V: TRBV2; size: .; J: TRBJ1-2; D: .; CDR3: CASSLRLSPPGYTF; DNA: TGTGCCAGCAGTCTTCGACTGTCCCCCCCGGGCTACACCTTC
length: 14; V: TRBV27; size: .; J: TRBJ1-1; D: TRBD1; CDR3: CASSLKWTGGEAFF; DNA: TGTGCCAGCAGTTTAAAATGGACAGGAGGTGAAGCTTTCTTT
length: 14; V: TRBV7-6; size: .; J: TRBJ2-3; D: .; CDR3: CASSGGFFTDTQYF; DNA: TGTGCCAGCAGCGGGGGGTTCTTCACAGATACGCAGTATTTT
length: 18; V: TRBV18; size: .; J: TRBJ2-7; D: TRBD2; CDR3: CASSPTGTSGELFYEQYF; DNA: TGTGCCAGCTCACCGACCGGGACTAGCGGGGAGTTATTTTACGAGCAGTACTTC
length: 13; V: TRBV6-5; size: .; J: TRBJ2-5; D: .; CDR3: CASSLAHQETQYF; DNA: TGTGCCAGCAGTTTAGCGCACCAAGAGACCCAGTACTTC
length: 13; V: TRBV14; size: .; J: TRBJ2-7; D: .; CDR3: CASSQFGNMEQYF; DNA: TGTGCCAGCAGCCAATTTGGGAACATGGAGCAGTACTTC
length: 14; V: TRBV7-3; size: .; J: TRBJ1-1; D: .; CDR3: CASSLIGGDTEAFF; DNA: TGTGCCAGCAGCTTAATAGGGGGGGACACTGAAGCTTTCTTT
length: 20; V: TRBV9; size: .; J: TRBJ1-4; D: .; CDR3: CASSVAPLDPDVRANEKLFF; DNA: TGTGCCAGCAGCGTAGCCCCCCTTGACCCCGACGTTCGGGCTAATGAAAAACTGTTTTTT
length: 12; V: TRBV18; size: .; J: TRBJ2-3; D: .; CDR3: CASSPSYDTQYF; DNA: TGTGCCAGCTCACCAAGTTACGATACGCAGTATTTT
length: 14; V: TRBV14; size: once; J: TRBJ1-4; D: .; CDR3: CASSQRWANEKLFF; DNA: TGTGCCAGCAGCCAACGATGGGCGAATGAAAAACTGTTTTTT
length: 15; V: TRBV5-1; size: .; J: TRBJ2-1; D: .; CDR3: CASSLASRDNNEQFF; DNA: TGCGCCAGCAGCTTGGCGTCTAGAGACAACAATGAGCAGTTCTTC
length: 13; V: TRBV28; size: once; J: TRBJ2-1; D: .; CDR3: CASTGRRRNEQFF; DNA: TGTGCCAGCACGGGGCGACGACGCAATGAGCAGTTCTTC
length: 16; V: TRBV7-2; size: once; J: TRBJ2-5; D: .; CDR3: CASSSRQLSGGETQYF; DNA: TGTGCCAGCAGCTCCCGACAGCTCTCCGGTGGGGAGACCCAGTACTTC
length: 15; V: TRBV28; size: .; J: TRBJ2-5; D: TRBD2; CDR3: CASRWTSGREETQYF; DNA: TGTGCCAGCAGGTGGACTAGCGGGAGGGAAGAGACCCAGTACTTC
length: 15; V: TRBV9; size: .; J: TRBJ2-7; D: .; CDR3: CASSVAGGLDYEQYF; DNA: TGTGCCAGCAGCGTAGCTGGCGGGTTGGACTACGAGCAGTACTTC
length: 16; V: TRBV25-1; size: .; J: TRBJ2-5; D: TRBD2; CDR3: CASSEYRLAGQETQYF; DNA: TGTGCCAGCAGTGAATATAGGCTAGCGGGACAAGAGACCCAGTACTTC
length: 15; V: TRBV18; size: .; J: TRBJ1-1; D: TRBD1; CDR3: CASSLKTGLGTEAFF; DNA: TGTGCCAGCTCGCTTAAGACAGGGTTAGGCACTGAAGCTTTCTTT
length: 14; V: TRBV28; size: .; J: TRBJ2-6; D: .; CDR3: CASSSGFGANVLTF; DNA: TGTGCCAGCAGTTCCGGTTTCGGGGCCAACGTCCTGACTTTC
length: 15; V: TRBV7-2; size: few; J: TRBJ1-5; D: .; CDR3: CASSSQTTDSGPQHF; DNA: TGTGCCAGCAGCTCTCAAACCACGGACAGCGGCCCACAGCATTTT
length: 14; V: TRBV9; size: once; J: TRBJ1-2; D: .; CDR3: CASSVGTANYGYTF; DNA: TGTGCCAGCAGCGTAGGAACTGCCAACTATGGCTACACCTTC
length: 13; V: TRBV12-5; size: .; J: TRBJ2-3; D: .; CDR3: CASGLSGTDTQYF; DNA: TGTGCTAGTGGTTTGAGCGGAACAGATACGCAGTATTTT
length: 14; V: TRBV7-9; size: .; J: TRBJ2-7; D: .; CDR3: CASSLDWTAYEQYF; DNA: TGTGCCAGCAGCTTGGATTGGACAGCCTACGAGCAGTACTTC
length: 17; V: TRBV10-2; size: once; J: TRBJ2-5; D: .; CDR3: CASSSYRGSGRQETQYF; DNA: TGCGCCAGCAGCAGCTATCGGGGGAGTGGGCGTCAAGAGACCCAGTACTTC
length: 14; V: TRBV19; size: .; J: TRBJ2-5; D: .; CDR3: CASSTGGAQETQYF; DNA: TGTGCCAGTAGTACTGGGGGGGCCCAAGAGACCCAGTACTTC
length: 11; V: TRBV2; size: once; J: TRBJ2-7; D: .; CDR3: CASLLGYEQYF; DNA: TGTGCCAGCCTATTAGGGTACGAGCAGTACTTC
length: 15; V: TRBV30; size: .; J: TRBJ2-7; D: TRBD2; CDR3: CAWSVAGTSGYEQYF; DNA: TGTGCCTGGAGTGTAGCCGGGACTAGCGGTTACGAGCAGTACTTC
length: 14; V: TRBV5-1; size: .; J: TRBJ1-1; D: .; CDR3: CASSLFDVNTEAFF; DNA: TGCGCCAGCAGCTTGTTCGATGTGAACACTGAAGCTTTCTTT
length: 16; V: TRBV5-6; size: .; J: TRBJ1-5; D: TRBD1; CDR3: CASSLYRGLSNQPQHF; DNA: TGTGCCAGCAGCTTGTACAGGGGGCTTAGCAATCAGCCCCAGCATTTT
length: 13; V: TRBV2; size: .; J: TRBJ1-6; D: TRBD1; CDR3: CASCRETGVPLHF; DNA: TGTGCCAGCTGCCGCGAGACAGGGGTACCCCTCCACTTT